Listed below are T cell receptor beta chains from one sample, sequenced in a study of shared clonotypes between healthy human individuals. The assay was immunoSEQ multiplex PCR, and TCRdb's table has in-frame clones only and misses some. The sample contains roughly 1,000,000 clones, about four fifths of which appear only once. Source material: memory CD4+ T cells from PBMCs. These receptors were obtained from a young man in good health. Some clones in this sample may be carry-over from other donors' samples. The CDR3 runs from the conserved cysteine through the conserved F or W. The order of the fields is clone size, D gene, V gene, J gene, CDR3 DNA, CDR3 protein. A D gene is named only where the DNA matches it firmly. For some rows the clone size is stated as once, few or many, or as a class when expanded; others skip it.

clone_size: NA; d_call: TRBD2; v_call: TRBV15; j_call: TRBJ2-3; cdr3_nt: TGTGCCACCCGGGGGAGCGATGGGGCTAGCGGGAGCGTGGCGCAGTATTTT; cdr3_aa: CATRGSDGASGSVAQYF
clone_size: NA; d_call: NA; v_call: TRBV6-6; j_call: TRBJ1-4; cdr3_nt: TGTGCCAGCCAACGACGGGGAAATGAAAAACTGTTTTTT; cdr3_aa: CASQRRGNEKLFF
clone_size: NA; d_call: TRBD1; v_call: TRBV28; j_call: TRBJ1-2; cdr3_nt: TGTGCCAGCAGCCTCGGGACAGGGGTAGGCGGCTACACCTTC; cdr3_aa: CASSLGTGVGGYTF
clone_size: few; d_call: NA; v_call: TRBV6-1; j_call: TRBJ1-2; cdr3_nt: TGTGCCAGCCGCCTCGACTATGGCTACACCTTC; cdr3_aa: CASRLDYGYTF
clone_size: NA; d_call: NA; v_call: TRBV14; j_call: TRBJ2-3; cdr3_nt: TGTGCCAGCAGCCAACTTCCGGGACTCTCTAGCGACTATTTT; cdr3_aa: CASSQLPGLSSDYF
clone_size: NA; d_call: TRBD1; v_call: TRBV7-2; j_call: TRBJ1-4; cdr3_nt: TGTGCCAGCAGCTCACAGGGGCGGGATGAAAAACTGTTTTTT; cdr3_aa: CASSSQGRDEKLFF
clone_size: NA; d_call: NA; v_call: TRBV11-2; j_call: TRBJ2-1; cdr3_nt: TGTGCCAGCAGCTTAGGAGTGTCTGAGCAGTTCTTC; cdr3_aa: CASSLGVSEQFF
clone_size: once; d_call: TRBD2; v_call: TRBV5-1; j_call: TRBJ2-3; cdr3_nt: TGCGCCAGCAGCCCCTTCGGACTAGCGGGAGGGGCAGATACGCAGTATTTT; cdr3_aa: CASSPFGLAGGADTQYF
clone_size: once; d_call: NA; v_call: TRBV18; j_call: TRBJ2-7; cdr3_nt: TGTGCCAGCTCACGCAACAGGGTTAGCTCCTACGAGCAGTACTTC; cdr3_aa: CASSRNRVSSYEQYF
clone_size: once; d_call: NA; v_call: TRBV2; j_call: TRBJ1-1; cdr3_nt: TGTGCCAGCAGTCGCACAGGGTTTCAAGCTTTCTTT; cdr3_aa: CASSRTGFQAFF
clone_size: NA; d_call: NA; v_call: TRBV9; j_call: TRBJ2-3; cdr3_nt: TGTGCCAGCAGCGTAGGAGGGGCGGATACGCAGTATTTT; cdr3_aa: CASSVGGADTQYF
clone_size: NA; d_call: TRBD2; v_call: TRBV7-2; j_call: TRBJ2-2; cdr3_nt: TGTGCCAGCAGCTCCGCCCTAGCGGGAGCATCTCCGGCCGGGGAGCTGTTTTTT; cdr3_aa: CASSSALAGASPAGELFF
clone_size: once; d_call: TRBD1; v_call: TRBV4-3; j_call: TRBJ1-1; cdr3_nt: TGCGCCAGCAGCGCTCGGACAGGGACCCCTGAAGCTTTCTTT; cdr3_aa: CASSARTGTPEAFF
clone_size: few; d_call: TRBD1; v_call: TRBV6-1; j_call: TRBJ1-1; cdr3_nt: TGTGCCAGCAGGTGGGGACAGAAGAACACTGAAGCTTTCTTT; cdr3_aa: CASRWGQKNTEAFF
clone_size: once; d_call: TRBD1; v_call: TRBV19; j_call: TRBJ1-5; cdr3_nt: TGTGCCAGTAGTCCCGGGACAGGAAATCAGCCCCAGCATTTT; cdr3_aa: CASSPGTGNQPQHF
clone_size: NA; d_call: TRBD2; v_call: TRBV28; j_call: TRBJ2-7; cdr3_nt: TGTGCCAGCAGCTTTCCGGCTAGCGGTACCTACGAGCAGTACTTC; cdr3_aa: CASSFPASGTYEQYF
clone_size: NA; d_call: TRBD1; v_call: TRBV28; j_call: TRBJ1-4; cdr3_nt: TGTGCCAGCAGTCCGGACAGGATGGATGAAAAACTGTTTTTT; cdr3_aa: CASSPDRMDEKLFF
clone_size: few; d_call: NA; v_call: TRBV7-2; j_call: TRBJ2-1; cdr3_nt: TGTGCCAGCAGCTTAGGTGTCGGGTATTACAATGAGCAGTTCTTC; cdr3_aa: CASSLGVGYYNEQFF
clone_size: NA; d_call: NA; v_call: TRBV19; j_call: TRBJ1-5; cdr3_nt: TGTGCCAGTAGTATATTTGGCGGACACCCACAGCAGCCCCAGCATTTT; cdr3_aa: CASSIFGGHPQQPQHF
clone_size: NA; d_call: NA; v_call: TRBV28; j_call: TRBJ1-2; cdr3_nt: TGTGCCAGCAGTAATCGTTATGGCTACACCTTC; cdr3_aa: CASSNRYGYTF
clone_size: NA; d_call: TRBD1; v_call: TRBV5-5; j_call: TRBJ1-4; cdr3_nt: TGTGCCAGCAGCTTGACCTCAGGGGGAAATGAAAAACTGTTTTTT; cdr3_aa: CASSLTSGGNEKLFF
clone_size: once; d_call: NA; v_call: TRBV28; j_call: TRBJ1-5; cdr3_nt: TGTGCCAGCAGCCGGTACACGTTTAGCAATCAGCCCCAGCATTTT; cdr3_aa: CASSRYTFSNQPQHF